What follows are 20 T cell receptor beta chains derived from one specimen sequenced in a study of T cell clonality in common variable immunodeficiency. Study-wide points: In common variable immunodeficiency, TCR beta chains reportedly carried fewer deletions and N-nucleotide insertions.

These receptors' antigens are unknown. Assay: immunoSEQ multiplex PCR; the TCRdb copy retains only in-frame clones and omits some. The profile covers approximately 12,000 clones, none occurring a single time. Source material: peripheral blood mononuclear cells. The receptors shown here come from a human donor with common variable immunodeficiency.

This clone was counted between two and nine times. The read ends 3 residues before the CDR3 terminus; that terminus is restored from the germline J gene. This rearrangement joins TRBV18 to TRBJ1-2; no definite D call. CDR3 size: 13 residues. The V and J ends lost 2 bases and 6 bases respectively, with 10 bases between them. In germline, CDR1 is KGHSH, CDR2 LQKENI. CDR3 amino acids: CASSPEGADGYTF. The CDR3 DNA, read in part, is TGTGCCAGCTCACCAGAGGGCGCTGATGGC.

This clone was seen more than once but under ten times. Coverage ceases 3 residues before the CDR3 finishes, and the germline J gene fills in the end. The chain couples TRBV7-2 to TRBJ2-5; TRBD2 is a possible D gene (6 bases). Trimming shortened V by 5 bases and J by 2 bases, and 15 bases separated the two germline ends. The CDR3 is made up of 15 amino acids. Germline V lookup: CDR1 SGHTA, CDR2 FQGNSA. The DNA read from the CDR3 is TGTGCCAGCAGCCAAACGGGACTGTCGCAAGAGACC. It yields the protein CASSQTGLSQET. In full, the CDR3 is CASSQTGLSQETQYF.

This clone was counted many times. The CDR3 end falls 3 residues outside the read, so it is completed with the germline J gene. The chain links TRBV5-1 to TRBJ1-5, with D perhaps matching TRBD1 (5 bases). This CDR3 spans 15 amino acids. Per germline, CDR1 SGHRS and CDR2 YFSETQ. Trimming cost V 0 bases and J 2 bases, with 9 bases left between them. CDR3 loop: CASSLEAGRNQPQHF. Incomplete CDR3 DNA: TGCGCCAGCAGCTTGGAGGCAGGGCGCAATCAGCCC.

This clone has just a few counts. CDR3 residues: CASSPQPGHTEAFF. CDR3 bases read: TGTGCCAGCTCACCACAGCCAGGGCACACTGAA. The chain links TRBV18 to TRBJ1-1; D is possibly TRBD1 (5 bases). With the read ending 3 residues before the CDR3 end, the germline J gene is used to fill in that end. The CDR3 totals 14 residues. Trimming cost V 1 base and J 3 bases, with 9 bases left between them. In germline, CDR1 is KGHSH, CDR2 LQKENI. The whole variable domain, remainder taken from reference TRBV18 and TRBJ1-1, is NAGVMQNPRHLVRRRGQEARLRCSPMKGHSHVYWYRQLPEEGLKFMVYLQKENIIDESGMPKERFSAEFPKEGPSILRIQQVVRGDSAAYFCASSPQPGHTEAFFGQGTRLTVV.

About this clone: Read sequence stops 3 residues before the CDR3 end, and the germline J gene provides the missing end. V gene TRBV19 combines with J gene TRBJ1-1; 7 bases fit TRBD1. Losses at the gene ends were 5 bases for V and 4 bases for J; bases not matched to a gene: 7. In germline, CDR1 is LNHDA, CDR2 SQIVND (reference sequence). This CDR3 is built from 14 residues. CDR3 DNA, as far as it was read: TGTGCCAGTAGTCGACTACAGGGGATCACTGAA. Amino acid sequence: CASSRLQGITE. The CDR3, in full, reads CASSRLQGITEAFF.

This clone was picked up a small number of times. Read coverage stops 3 residues before the CDR3 terminus; the germline J gene supplies the remainder. J is TRBJ2-7 and V is TRBV7-2, with D possibly being TRBD2 (5 bases). CDR1 is SGHTA, CDR2 FQGNSA, per germline. Trimming pared 4 bases from V and 2 bases from J, leaving 15 bases between. The CDR3 is made up of 15 amino acids. The sequenced CDR3 bases are TGTGCCAGCAGCTCTCAATCCGGGGTGCCCTACGAG. It encodes CASSSQSGVPYE. The entire CDR3 protein is CASSSQSGVPYEQYF.

This clone was counted between two and nine times. The CDR3 loop is CASSLGTMNTEAFF. CDR3 DNA (partial): TGTGCCAGCAGCTTAGGGACTATGAACACTGAA. J is TRBJ1-1 and V is TRBV7-2; D call uncertain. The read comes to an end 3 residues before the CDR3 does, leaving the germline J gene to fill in the end. Germline CDR1 is SGHTA and CDR2 is FQGNSA. This CDR3 is built from 14 residues. Trimming cost V 1 base and J 0 bases, with 6 bases left between them. The full variable domain, rest sourced from reference TRBV7-2 and TRBJ1-1, is GAGVSQSPSNKVTEKGKDVELRCDPISGHTALYWYRQSLGQGLEFLIYFQGNSAPDKSGLPSDRFSAERTGGSVSTLTIQRTQQEDSAVYLCASSLGTMNTEAFFGQGTRLTVV.

About this clone itself: The read ends 3 residues shy of where the CDR3 ends; the end is completed using the germline J gene. The chain is built from TRBV5-1 and TRBJ2-1; tentative D call: TRBD2 (5 bases). V was clipped by 4 bases and J by 4 bases, with 18 bases between them. The CDR3 contains 16 residues. CDR1 and CDR2 (germline): SGHRS, YFSETQ. The DNA read from the CDR3 is TGCGCCAGCAGCCCGGAGCTTGGAGGCGGTTACAATGAG. Its protein product is CASSPELGGGYNE. The full CDR3 protein is CASSPELGGGYNEQFF.

As to this clone: The read is 3 residues too short to cover the CDR3 end, so that end is filled in from the germline J gene. The chain has TRBV19 and TRBJ2-7, with D possibly matching TRBD1 (6 bases). V lost 5 bases and J 2 bases, leaving 16 bases between the germline ends. This CDR3 spans 15 amino acids. CDR1 is LNHDA and CDR2 is SQIVND in the germline V gene (reference sequence). The CDR3 DNA, read in part, is TGTGCCAGTAGTTTCTCCGGTGCAGGGGCCTACGAG. Translating it yields CASSFSGAGAYE. The whole CDR3 sequence is CASSFSGAGAYEQYF.

This clone was seen a few times. The read ends 3 residues shy of where the CDR3 ends; the end is completed using the germline J gene. The chain combines TRBV30 with TRBJ2-7; 7 nucleotides line up with TRBD1. The V segment lost 7 bases and the J segment 3 bases; nucleotides outside the gene matches: 9. CDR1 is GTSNPN and CDR2 is SVGIG in the germline V gene (reference sequence). The CDR3 covers 13 residues. CDR3 bases read: TGTGCCTCCACCAAGGGGGCGGTCTACGAG. This codes for CASTKGAVYE. The CDR3 in full is CASTKGAVYEQYF.

This clone is medium-sized (0.01 to 0.1%) by share. The CDR3 end falls 3 residues outside the read, so it is completed with the germline J gene. The chain employs TRBV4-1 and TRBJ1-1; D is unclear. Germline CDR1 MGHRA, CDR2 YSYEKL. V was shortened by 4 bases and J by 0 bases, with 12 bases between the two germline ends. This CDR3 is 15 amino acids long. The CDR3 bases that were read are TGCGCCAGCAGCCCCAACATCAACATGAACACTGAA. It yields the protein CASSPNINMNTE. The entire CDR3 protein reads CASSPNINMNTEAFF.

A few counts support this clone. The read is 3 residues too short to cover the CDR3 end, so that end is filled in from the germline J gene. J is TRBJ1-2 and V is TRBV30, with D perhaps TRBD1 (5 bases). V gave up 5 bases and J gave up 6 bases, with 19 bases separating them. The CDR3 spans 14 residues. Germline CDR1 is GTSNPN and CDR2 is SVGIG (reference sequence). The CDR3 bases that were read are TGTGCCTGGCAAGACGTGGGGCTTTCAGATGGC. Translation: CAWQDVGLSDG. The whole CDR3 protein is CAWQDVGLSDGYTF.

Concerning this clone: The CDR3 end lies 3 residues beyond the end of the read and is filled in from the germline J gene. V is TRBV6-1 and J is TRBJ1-2; no definite D call. This CDR3 has 13 amino acids. V lost 4 bases to trimming and J lost 0 bases, with 6 bases between them. Germline-derived CDR1 and CDR2 are MNHNS and SASEGT. The part of the CDR3 DNA that was read is TGTGCCAGCAGTGTCGGGTCTAACTATGGC. It translates to CASSVGSNYG. The whole CDR3 protein reads CASSVGSNYGYTF.

Remarks on this clone: The CDR3 goes on 3 residues after the read ends, and that part is filled in from the germline J gene. The rearrangement uses TRBV18 and TRBJ1-2; TRBD1 aligns across 7 bases. Per the germline V gene, CDR1 is KGHSH and CDR2 is LQKENI. The V and J ends lost 3 bases and 4 bases, in that order; junction bases with no gene match: 17. The CDR3 contains 18 residues. CDR3 residues: CASSPSLSKRTGPYGYTF. The sequenced CDR3 bases are TGTGCCAGCTCACCGTCCCTAAGTAAACGGACAGGCCCCTATGGC.

As for this clone: Read coverage stops 3 residues before the CDR3 terminus; the germline J gene supplies the remainder. The genes are TRBV2 and TRBJ2-4; perhaps TRBD2 as D (6 bases). This CDR3 comprises 15 residues. CDR1 is SNHLY, CDR2 FYNNEI, per germline. Trimming pared 3 bases from V and 4 bases from J, leaving 13 bases between. The CDR3 bases that were read are TGTGCCAGCAGTGATGGGGGGACGGCAAAAAACATT. Translating it yields CASSDGGTAKNI. The CDR3, in full, reads CASSDGGTAKNIQYF.

This clone is termed medium-sized. The read terminates 3 residues before the CDR3 end, so the remaining end is supplied by the germline J gene. The J gene is TRBJ2-7, the V gene TRBV20-1; 7 positions agree with TRBD1. The CDR3 extends over 14 amino acids. With V trimmed by 6 bases and J by 4 bases, 12 bases remained unmatched. Germline V gene lookup returns CDR1 DFQATT and CDR2 SNEGSKA (reference sequence). CDR3 bases read: TGCAGTGCCCTTCCCCCGGGACAGCCTTACGAG. Translating gives CSALPPGQPYE. In full, the CDR3 is CSALPPGQPYEQYF.

Note on this clone: The sequence runs out 3 residues before the end of the CDR3; the remainder is reconstructed from the germline J gene. V gene TRBV7-8 combines with J gene TRBJ2-3; 8 nucleotides agree with TRBD2. Losses at the gene ends were 3 bases for V and 0 bases for J; bases not matched to a gene: 8. The CDR3 sequence is 17 residues long. The germline gives CDR1 SGHVS, CDR2 FQNEAQ. The sequenced CDR3 bases are TGTGCCAGCAGCTTTCTCCCCAGCGGGGGTAGCACAGATACG. Amino acid sequence: CASSFLPSGGSTDT. The whole CDR3 is CASSFLPSGGSTDTQYF.

Concerning this clone itself: The read halts 3 residues ahead of the CDR3 end, with the missing end drawn from the germline J gene. The chain is built from TRBV6-1 and TRBJ2-1; 8 nucleotides match TRBD2. V trimming: 4 bases; J trimming: 6 bases; junction bases outside the gene matches: 5. CDR3 length equals 14 residues. The germline CDR1 and CDR2 sequences are MNHNS and SASEGT. The CDR3 spells CASSAPGLGNEQFF. CDR3 DNA (partial): TGTGCCAGCAGTGCCCCGGGACTAGGCAATGAG.

This clone was counted between two and nine times. The CDR3 end lies 3 residues beyond the end of the read and is filled in from the germline J gene. The chain is built from TRBV18 and TRBJ1-1; 7 bases agree with TRBD1. This CDR3 region has 16 residues. The germline V gene encodes CDR1 KGHSH and CDR2 LQKENI. Trimming took 4 bases from V and 1 from J; bases not matched to a gene: 9. Partial CDR3 DNA: TGTGCCAGCTCACGAGGCACCGGGACAGCGAACACTGAA. It encodes CASSRGTGTANTE. The full CDR3 is CASSRGTGTANTEAFF.

This clone was seen a handful of times. The read terminates 3 residues before the CDR3 end, so the remaining end is supplied by the germline J gene. This chain links TRBV19 with TRBJ2-7; TRBD2 matches 10 bases. V was clipped by 9 bases and J by 5 bases; unmatched bases: 10. Per germline, CDR1 LNHDA and CDR2 SQIVND (reference sequence). The CDR3 has 14 amino acids. The CDR3 is CASSNLAGGNEQYF. CDR3 DNA (partial): TGTGCCAGCAGCAATTTAGCGGGGGGTAACGAG.